This T cell receptor beta chain was documented in a study of control samples from healthy donors and cancer patients. The CDR3 consists of 16 residues. Germline CDR1 is SGHNT and CDR2 is YYREEE (reference sequence). Trimming took off 3 bases at V and 1 base at J, with 13 bases between the two ends. The protocol was immunoSEQ multiplex PCR, while the TCRdb copy is restricted to in-frame clones and leaves out a portion. The sample lists approximately 140,000 clones, about 88% occurring once. The sample taken for sequencing was blood. This clonotype was obtained from a woman aged 30 to 39 in good health. J is TRBJ2-2 and V is TRBV5-4; perhaps TRBD2 as D (7 bases). CDR3 loop: CASSSPRGQNTGELFF. The DNA for the CDR3 is TGTGCCAGCAGCTCCCCGCGGGGGCAGAACACCGGGGAGCTGTTTTTT. Using reference TRBV5-4 and TRBJ2-2 for the parts outside the CDR3, the full variable domain is ETGVTQSPTHLIKTRGQQVTLRCSSQSGHNTVSWYQQALGQGPQFIFQYYREEENGRGNFPPRFSGLQFPNYSSELNVNALELDDSALYLCASSSPRGQNTGELFFGEGSRLTVL.